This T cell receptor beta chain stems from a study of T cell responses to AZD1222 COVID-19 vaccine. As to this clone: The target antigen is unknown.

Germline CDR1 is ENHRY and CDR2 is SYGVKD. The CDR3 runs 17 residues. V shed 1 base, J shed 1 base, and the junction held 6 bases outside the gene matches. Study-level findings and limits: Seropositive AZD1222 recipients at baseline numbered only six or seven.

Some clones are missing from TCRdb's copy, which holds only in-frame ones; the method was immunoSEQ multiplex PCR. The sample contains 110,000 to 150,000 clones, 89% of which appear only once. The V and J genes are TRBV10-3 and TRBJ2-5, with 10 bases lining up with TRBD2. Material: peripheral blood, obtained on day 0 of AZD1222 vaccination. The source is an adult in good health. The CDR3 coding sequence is TGTGCCATCAGTGAGTACTTAGCGGGGGGTCTCCAAGAGACCCAGTACTTC. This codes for CAISEYLAGGLQETQYF.